This entry features one T cell receptor beta chain sequence. Trimming stripped 5 bases from V and 9 bases from J, with 8 bases between. The CDR3 extends over 11 amino acids. The Seattle patients joined while their infection was active and were tracked longitudinally afterward. These data originate in a study of blood T cell repertoires in COVID-19. The assay was immunoSEQ multiplex PCR, and TCRdb's table has in-frame clones only and misses some. In the table there are some 300,000 clones, 90% of which are singletons. This receptor was obtained from a woman aged 45-65 years with COVID-19, enrolled during active disease. The chain uses TRBV12-3 or TRBV12-4 and TRBJ2-1; D is ambiguous. Input material: peripheral blood. DNA for the CDR3: TGTGCCAGCAGTGCCCTGAGTGAGCAGTTCTTC. Translation gives CASSALSEQFF.